This TCR beta chain was identified in a study of T cell responses to AZD1222 COVID-19 vaccine. Findings of the study overall: At baseline, seropositivity was found in only 5 to 7 AZD1222 recipients.

Concerning this clone: Antigen: not known.

TCRdb keeps only in-frame clones here, not all; method: immunoSEQ multiplex PCR. The data hold approximately 150,000 clones, with about 91% observed a single time. The origin of this receptor is an adult who received the AZD1222 COVID-19 vaccine. The input for sequencing was peripheral blood, taken 28 days after the second AZD1222 dose.

The DNA of the CDR3 is TGTGCCAGCAGCCAAGACTGGGTACAGGTTTATGGCTACACCTTC. It codes for CASSQDWVQVYGYTF. This chain connects TRBV4-2 to TRBJ1-2; a weak D match, TRBD1 (5 bases). Germline lookup yields CDR1 LGHNA and CDR2 YNFKEQ. V was clipped by 0 bases and J by 5 bases, with 13 bases between them. CDR3 length: 15 residues.